This T cell receptor beta chain was recovered during a study of CD8 T cells in ankylosing spondylitis. Study-wide findings and caveats: The authors reported significant enrichment of disease-linked clones in matched ankylosing spondylitis synovial fluid.

For this clonotype: Its target is not known.

TCRdb reprocessed the 5' RACE reads with MiXCR, giving one entry per CDR3 protein. The profile shows approximately 340,000 distinct CDR3 sequences, roughly 15% of them singletons. This clonotype was obtained from a male donor with ankylosing spondylitis or in good health (not recorded which). Sequences were obtained from blood, either unsorted or a sorted T cell fraction (not recorded which).

The CDR3 coding sequence is TGTGCCACCAGCAGAGACAGAGTGGGGGGCTACACCTTC. This translates into CATSRDRVGGYTF. The chain has TRBV15 and TRBJ1-2, with no clear D. The CDR3 runs to 13 residues. CDR1 is LNHNV, CDR2 YYDKDF, per germline (reference sequence). Trimming removed 0 bases from V and 8 bases from J, with 10 bases in between.